The rows below give T cell receptor beta chains drawn from one sample of a study of breast tumors, draining lymph nodes, adjacent tissues. TCRdb reanalysed the multiplex PCR reads using MiXCR and keeps one entry per CDR3 protein. The profile shows under 300,000 distinct CDR3 sequences, under 40% of them singletons. Sequencing input: axillary lymph node tissue. These receptors were obtained from a female donor with breast cancer. Some clones in this sample may be carry-over from other donors' samples. CDR3s include the opening cysteine and the closing phenylalanine or tryptophan. D genes are given only for firm matches. Size tells how often a clone was seen (once, few, many) or the class of an expanded clone, and some rows leave it out.

len,j_gene,v_gene,d_gene,abundance,CDR3aa,CDR3nt
16,TRBJ2-7,TRBV6-5,.,many,CASSYAVTSPTYEQYF,TGTGCCAGCAGTTACGCCGTAACATCGCCGACCTACGAGCAGTACTTC
13,TRBJ2-7,TRBV12-3/TRBV12-4,.,once,CASGRDTYYEQYF,TGTGCCAGCGGCCGGGACACCTACTACGAGCAGTACTTC
15,TRBJ2-3,TRBV5-4,TRBD2,.,CASSATGGKTDTQYF,TGTGCCAGCAGTGCAACCGGGGGGAAGACAGATACGCAGTATTTT
15,TRBJ2-7,TRBV7-9,TRBD1,many,CASSLAGTGGFEQYF,TGTGCCAGCAGCTTAGCAGGGACAGGGGGCTTCGAGCAGTACTTC
13,TRBJ2-7,TRBV20-1,TRBD1,many,CSAQGQDWYEQYF,TGCAGTGCTCAGGGACAGGATTGGTACGAGCAGTACTTC
14,TRBJ2-7,TRBV19,TRBD1,many,CASSTTGSAYEQYF,TGTGCCAGTAGTACGACAGGGAGCGCCTACGAGCAGTACTTC
15,TRBJ2-2,TRBV9,.,.,CASSARGAYTGELFF,TGTGCCAGCAGCGCCCGCGGGGCCTACACCGGGGAGCTGTTTTTT
15,TRBJ2-1,TRBV7-9,TRBD2,many,CASSRRGDPEDEQFF,TGTGCCAGCAGCCGTCGGGGGGACCCTGAGGATGAGCAGTTCTTC
14,TRBJ2-1,TRBV20-1,TRBD1,many,CSARGDRGYNEQFF,TGCAGTGCTAGAGGGGACAGGGGCTACAATGAGCAGTTCTTC
13,TRBJ2-3,TRBV20-1,TRBD2,.,CSASGTSGAAQYF,TGCAGTGCTTCCGGGACTAGCGGGGCGGCGCAGTATTTT
15,TRBJ1-6,TRBV18,TRBD1,many,CASSLTGTGDSPLHF,TGTGCCAGCTCACTCACCGGGACAGGGGATTCACCCCTCCACTTT
16,TRBJ2-3,TRBV7-3,TRBD2,.,CASSPKTSGRTDTQYF,TGTGCCAGCAGCCCGAAGACTAGCGGGAGGACAGATACGCAGTATTTT
14,TRBJ1-6,TRBV7-2,.,many,CASSLLQGRSPLHF,TGTGCCAGCAGTCTACTACAGGGTAGATCACCCCTCCACTTT
16,TRBJ2-5,TRBV5-5,TRBD1,.,CASSWDTAGTGETQYF,TGTGCCAGCAGCTGGGACACAGCAGGGACAGGGGAGACCCAGTACTTC
17,TRBJ1-2,TRBV20-1,.,many,CSARDPRQPGGPYGYTF,TGCAGTGCTAGAGATCCCCGCCAACCGGGGGGTCCCTATGGCTACACCTTC
15,TRBJ1-3,TRBV5-5,TRBD1,many,CASSVLTGTGNTIYF,TGTGCCAGCAGCGTCCTGACAGGGACTGGAAACACCATATATTTT
13,TRBJ2-6,TRBV7-3,.,once,CASSLSGANVLAF,TGTGCCAGCAGCTTATCCGGGGCCAACGTCCTAGCTTTC
13,TRBJ1-4,TRBV25-1,.,.,CARDSSTNEKLFF,TGTGCTAGAGACTCCTCAACTAATGAAAAACTGTTTTTT
15,TRBJ2-7,TRBV7-2,TRBD1,many,CASSSQGTASYEQYF,TGTGCCAGCAGCTCCCAGGGGACAGCATCCTACGAGCAGTACTTC
15,TRBJ1-6,TRBV6-5,TRBD1,many,CASRNSGQGNSPLHF,TGTGCCAGCAGGAACTCGGGACAGGGTAACTCACCCCTCCACTTT
12,TRBJ1-1,TRBV19,.,.,CASSIDMGEAFF,TGTGCCAGTAGTATAGATATGGGTGAAGCTTTCTTT
15,TRBJ1-2,TRBV5-4,TRBD1,few,CASSLARQGIYGYTF,TGTGCCAGCAGCTTGGCTAGACAGGGGATCTATGGCTACACCTTC
16,TRBJ2-5,TRBV5-1,.,.,CASSLARFGDMQTQYF,TGCGCCAGCAGCTTGGCCCGCTTCGGAGATATGCAGACCCAGTACTTC
20,TRBJ2-1,TRBV25-1,TRBD2,many,CASSEWDRGSWTSGSNEQFF,TGTGCCAGCAGTGAATGGGACAGGGGGTCTTGGACTAGCGGGAGTAATGAGCAGTTCTTC
16,TRBJ2-1,TRBV3-1,.,few,CASSPTARGQYNEQFF,TGTGCCAGCAGCCCCACGGCTCGGGGCCAATACAATGAGCAGTTCTTC
13,TRBJ1-2,TRBV20-1,.,many,CSARVGENYGYTF,TGCAGTGCTAGAGTTGGGGAAAACTATGGCTACACCTTC
15,TRBJ1-2,TRBV11-2,TRBD1,once,CASSLGTGGRYGYTF,TGTGCCAGCAGCTTAGGGACAGGGGGAAGGTATGGCTACACCTTC
14,TRBJ1-6,TRBV6-5,.,many,CASSYSDRDSPLHF,TGTGCCAGCAGTTACTCTGACCGGGATTCACCCCTCCACTTT
16,TRBJ2-7,TRBV20-1,.,many,CSARDFTSGSSYEQYF,TGCAGTGCTAGAGATTTTACCTCGGGGAGCTCCTACGAGCAGTACTTC
14,TRBJ1-6,TRBV3-1,.,many,CASSLHGANSPLHF,TGTGCCAGCAGCCTCCACGGCGCTAATTCACCCCTCCACTTT
14,TRBJ2-7,TRBV5-1,.,once,CASSPRDITYEQYF,TGCGCCAGCAGCCCGAGGGACATTACCTACGAGCAGTACTTC
14,TRBJ2-1,TRBV12-3/TRBV12-4,.,many,CASSLLRGGNEQFF,TGTGCCAGCAGCCTACTAAGGGGGGGCAATGAGCAGTTCTTC
13,TRBJ1-2,TRBV29-1,.,medium-sized,CSVMPDGNYGYTF,TGCAGCGTTATGCCGGACGGTAACTATGGCTACACCTTC
17,TRBJ2-2,TRBV18,.,.,CASSPGIGNADTGELFF,TGTGCCAGCTCACCAGGAATTGGGAACGCGGACACCGGGGAGCTGTTTTTT
13,TRBJ1-6,TRBV6-5,.,many,CASSYSPNSPLHF,TGTGCCAGCAGTTACTCGCCGAATTCACCCCTCCACTTT
14,TRBJ1-6,TRBV6-5,.,few,CASSHGARDSPLHF,TGTGCCAGCAGTCATGGGGCTAGGGATTCACCCCTCCACTTT
12,TRBJ2-5,TRBV5-4,.,many,CASSPTSETQYF,TGTGCCAGCAGCCCAACGTCGGAGACCCAGTACTTC
15,TRBJ2-1,TRBV5-1,.,.,CASSLIGGQNNEQFF,TGCGCCAGCAGCTTAATCGGGGGCCAGAACAATGAGCAGTTCTTC
15,TRBJ2-5,TRBV3-1,.,few,CASSQDPNYRKTQYF,TGTGCCAGCAGCCAAGATCCCAATTATCGAAAGACCCAGTACTTC
12,TRBJ1-5,TRBV12-3/TRBV12-4,.,many,CASSFGNQPQHF,TGTGCCAGCAGTTTTGGCAATCAGCCCCAGCATTTT